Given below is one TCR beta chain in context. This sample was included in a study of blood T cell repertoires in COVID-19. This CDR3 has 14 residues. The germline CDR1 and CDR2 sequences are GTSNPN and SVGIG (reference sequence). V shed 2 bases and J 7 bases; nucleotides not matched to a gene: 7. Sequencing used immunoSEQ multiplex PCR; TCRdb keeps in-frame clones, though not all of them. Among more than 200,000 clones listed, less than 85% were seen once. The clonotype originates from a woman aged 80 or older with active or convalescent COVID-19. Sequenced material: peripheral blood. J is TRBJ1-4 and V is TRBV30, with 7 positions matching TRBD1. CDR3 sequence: CAWSRGTAAEKLFF. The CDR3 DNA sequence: TGTGCCTGGAGTAGGGGGACAGCCGCTGAAAAACTGTTTTTT.